A single sample is the source of the 15 T cell receptor beta chains below, sequenced in a study of response to subunit inactivated influenza vaccine. Using its own MiXCR run on the RT-PCR reads, TCRdb lists one record per CDR3 protein. The sample has roughly 760,000 distinct CDR3 sequences; about 20% are singletons. The material sequenced was PBMCs from blood, taken around 5 days after vaccination. The receptors derive from a man in his fifties who received an inactivated influenza vaccine.

This clonotype has just a few counts. This chain connects TRBV20-1 to TRBJ2-5; the match to TRBD1 covers 9 bases. The CDR3 is 14 amino acids. J was trimmed by 2 bases and V by 6 bases; bases with no gene match: 7. The V gene's germline CDR1 is DFQATT and CDR2 SNEGSKA (reference sequence). In DNA, the CDR3 is TGCAGTGCGTCCGGGACAGGGAGGCAAGAGACCCAGTACTTC. It yields the protein CSASGTGRQETQYF.

The V call is TRBV15, the J call TRBJ2-5; TRBD2 is a possible D gene (5 bases). The CDR3 runs 16 residues. CDR1 is LNHNV and CDR2 is YYDKDF in the germline V gene (reference sequence). Trimming stripped 0 bases from V and 5 bases from J, with 16 bases between. The CDR3 loop is CATSRDRRTQRETQYF. CDR3 bases: TGTGCCACCAGCAGAGATCGCCGGACTCAGCGGGAGACCCAGTACTTC.

V usage is TRBV20-1 and J usage is TRBJ2-5; a possible D gene is TRBD2 (5 bases). CDR1 DFQATT and CDR2 SNEGSKA come from the germline V gene (reference sequence). The CDR3 covers 13 residues. Trimming removed 6 bases from V and 5 bases from J, with 16 bases in between. CDR3 loop: CSAPRRGMETQYF. CDR3 coding DNA: TGCAGTGCGCCCCGCCGGGGTATGGAGACCCAGTACTTC.

The chain joins TRBV5-1 to TRBJ2-5; weak D call: TRBD1 (5 bases). CDR3 length: 16 amino acids. V lost 3 bases, J lost 1 base, and 16 bases lay in between. Germline CDR1 reads SGHRS; CDR2 reads YFSETQ. In DNA form, the CDR3 reads TGCGCCAGCAGCTCCCTGGGGCGTAAGACCCAAGAGACCCAGTACTTC. It is translated as CASSSLGRKTQETQYF.

The genes are TRBV2 and TRBJ2-6, with unresolved D. CDR3 length equals 13 residues. Germline CDR1 and CDR2: SNHLY and FYNNEI. Trimming stripped 4 bases from V and 13 bases from J, with 14 bases between. CDR3 sequence: CASSVRQKGVLTF. In DNA form, the CDR3 reads TGTGCCAGCAGTGTGCGGCAGAAAGGGGTCCTGACTTTC.

This clonotype was seen a handful of times. The chain joins TRBV5-5 to TRBJ2-5, with 7 bases that match TRBD1. Germline CDR1 reads SGHKS; CDR2 reads YYEKEE (reference sequence). The V segment lost 5 bases and the J segment 5 bases; nucleotides outside the gene matches: 12. CDR3 length: 15 residues. This CDR3 is CASRPTGPVGETQYF. CDR3 DNA sequence: TGTGCCAGCAGACCGACAGGGCCCGTCGGGGAGACCCAGTACTTC.

The CDR3 coding sequence is TGCAGTGCTAGAGATCCTACTAGCGGGGGGGCCAATGAGCAGTTCTTC. This encodes CSARDPTSGGANEQFF. The chain joins TRBV20-1 to TRBJ2-1; 13 nucleotides match TRBD2. The CDR3 is made up of 16 amino acids. V shed 0 bases, J shed 6 bases, and the junction held 5 bases outside the gene matches. The germline V gene has CDR1 DFQATT and CDR2 SNEGSKA (reference sequence).

This chain links TRBV10-2 with TRBJ1-1; TRBD1 might be the D (6 bases). Germline V gene lookup returns CDR1 WSHSY and CDR2 SAAADI. The CDR3 is made up of 14 amino acids. Between the trimmed V and J ends, which lost 7 bases and 4 bases, there was a span of 16 bases. The CDR3 DNA sequence: TGCGCCAGCATTCAGGTACAGGGCGTCACTGAAGCTTTCTTT. This encodes CASIQVQGVTEAFF.

This clonotype was picked up a small number of times. This chain links TRBV27 with TRBJ1-1, with 10 bases matching TRBD1. Germline CDR1 MNHEY, CDR2 SMNVEV (reference sequence). The CDR3 is 13 residues long. With V trimmed by 5 bases and J by 9 bases, 6 bases remained unmatched. The CDR3 bases are TGTGCCAGCAGTCCCGGACAGGGGGACAAAGCTTTCTTT. This encodes CASSPGQGDKAFF.

The chain joins TRBV20-1 to TRBJ2-5, with D possibly matching TRBD1 (6 bases). Per the germline V gene, CDR1 is DFQATT and CDR2 is SNEGSKA (reference sequence). The CDR3 sequence is 15 residues long. The V end lost 0 bases, the J end lost 4 bases, and 15 bases lay between the germline ends. CDR3 coding DNA: TGCAGTGCTAGAGATTACCCCAGGGGCTTAGAGACCCAGTACTTC. The encoded protein is CSARDYPRGLETQYF.

There are many counts of this clonotype. The chain has TRBV4-3 and TRBJ2-3; D tentatively reads TRBD1 or TRBD2 (5 bases each). Germline CDR1 reads LGHNA; CDR2 reads YSLEER. V lost 0 bases and J 0 bases, leaving 16 bases between the germline ends. The CDR3 contains 18 residues. The CDR3 sequence: CASSQDVGRETSTDTQYF. The CDR3 DNA is TGCGCCAGCAGCCAAGATGTTGGCAGGGAGACTAGCACAGATACGCAGTATTTT.

This clonotype was detected only a few times. This chain links TRBV13 with TRBJ2-5; possibly TRBD2 for D (5 bases). From germline, CDR1 is PRHDT and CDR2 FYEKMQ (reference sequence). CDR3 length: 14 residues. The ends were cut back, 0 bases at V and 2 bases at J, with 7 bases in the middle. DNA of the CDR3: TGTGCCAGCAGCTTAGGGGGAGAGCAAGAGACCCAGTACTTC. Protein sequence: CASSLGGEQETQYF.

The V and J genes are TRBV5-6 and TRBJ2-5; D remains ambiguous. V was trimmed by 0 bases and J by 5 bases, leaving 11 bases between them. CDR3 length: 14 amino acids. CDR1 SGHDT and CDR2 YYEEEE come from the germline V gene. The CDR3 nucleotides read TGTGCCAGCAGCTTGGTGGCGGCTCCGGAGACCCAGTACTTC. This translates into CASSLVAAPETQYF.

The chain employs TRBV5-1 and TRBJ1-2; 9 bases agree with TRBD1. The CDR3 consists of 13 residues. Germline V lookup: CDR1 SGHRS, CDR2 YFSETQ. V lost 3 bases and J lost 8; bases outside the gene matches: 5. CDR3: CASSWDREGGYTF. The DNA of the CDR3 is TGCGCCAGCAGCTGGGACAGGGAAGGAGGCTACACCTTC.

CDR3 bases: TGCAGTGCTAGAGCTCACGGCCCGGGAGTTGGGGAGCAGTACTTC. Translation gives CSARAHGPGVGEQYF. The rearrangement links TRBV20-1 to TRBJ2-7; possible D gene TRBD2, 6 bases. The V gene lost 1 base and the J gene lost 7 bases, with 20 bases spanning the gap. The germline V gene encodes CDR1 DFQATT and CDR2 SNEGSKA (reference sequence). This CDR3 is built from 15 residues.